This TCR beta chain originates from a study of blood T cell repertoires in COVID-19. Study summary: Italy, Spain and the United States were the sources of the convalescent and acute COVID-19 samples. In each case, the material was cDNA or gDNA derived from T cells, B-cell-depleted T cells, or PBMCs.

This clone has more than one count but fewer than ten. Authors' data handling: Reference gene primer amplification yielded estimated nucleated cell counts. Some clones are missing from TCRdb's copy, which holds only in-frame ones; the method was immunoSEQ multiplex PCR. For V, J and clone size, that table is used; D and trimming come from the DNA. The table has approximately 230,000 clones, about 86% seen once; the top ten hold approximately 9.1%. V lost 0 bases and J 10 bases, leaving 13 bases between the germline ends. Germline V gives CDR1 KGHSH, CDR2 LQKENI. There are 14 residues in the CDR3. The specimen was peripheral blood. This TCR derives from a man at least 80 years old with acute or convalescent COVID-19. The chain combines TRBV18 with TRBJ2-1; no clear D gene. CDR3 coding DNA: TGTGCCAGCTCACCACCCATGGCGGCAAAGGAGCAGTTCTTC. It codes for CASSPPMAAKEQFF.